The clone carrying this T cell receptor (beta chain) was observed at least ten times. The antigen remains unidentified. Via MiXCR, TCRdb re-called the reads, giving one row per CDR3 protein. Of 250,000 to 300,000 distinct CDR3 sequences detected, roughly 13% appear once; the ten largest clones hold 8.5% to 9%. The data were taken from a study of T cell repertoires in cytomegalovirus infection. Study in general: A matching HLA type, together with CMV infection, was signaled by public TCR beta signatures.

Study-wide results and limits: Summed frequency of shared TCR beta families picked out CMV carriers who also had the relevant HLA. HLA-C-restricted CMV clonotypes gave the most frequent clonotype in two of eight donors.

The sequence came from a human donor in good health (CMV status not recorded). Some clones in this sample may be carry-over from other donors' samples. The source material was PBMCs.

CDR3 loop: CASSITGYASPLHF. CDR3 sequence (DNA): TGTGCCAGCAGTATCACAGGGTACGCTTCACCCCTCCACTTT. The chain recombines TRBV7-2 with TRBJ1-6, with D tentatively TRBD1 (6 bases). The germline V gene encodes CDR1 SGHTA and CDR2 FQGNSA. The V end was cut by 6 bases, the J end by 9 bases, with 15 bases between. This CDR3 region has 14 residues.